This T cell receptor (beta chain) was captured by sequencing in a study of blood T cell repertoires in COVID-19 (dated by TCRdb to about 2020). Turning to the overall study: Samples from collaborators originated in the United States, Italy and Spain and spanned both the acute and convalescent phases of COVID-19. A de-identified subject ID, COVID-19 status, age in years and sex were almost always included in the sample metadata. Subjects who had been exposed to COVID-19, were actively infected with it, or had recovered from it provided the deeply sampled blood TCRbeta repertoires that made up the dataset. The prospective study material was composed of cDNA or gDNA derived from T cells, B-cell-depleted T cells, or PBMCs. The repertoires were made available in a free public database intended to serve as a resource for research on the immune response to SARS-CoV-2. The samples were drawn from the first 160 participants of the ongoing ImmuneRACE study and from 1,200 or so subjects provided by 6 global collaborators. Where available, HLA class I and class II types were taken from metadata supplied by the sample provider and were not determined by assay-based typing.

The collaborating institutions used their own protocols to collect whole blood in K2EDTA tubes. Collaborator samples were shipped for TCRbeta analysis as frozen whole blood, isolated PBMCs, or DNA extracted from either sample type. The immunoSEQ Assay, a bias-controlled multiplex PCR, was used to amplify TCRbeta CDR3 regions from genomic DNA. On the authors' methods: The number of nucleated cells in each sample was estimated by amplification of reference gene primers within the assay. To quantify the absolute abundance of each unique TCRbeta CDR3 rearrangement, sequence reads were collapsed and filtered. Productive Simpson clonality was computed per sample as the square root of Simpson's diversity index over productive rearrangements. TCRdb stores this immuneACCESS table with in-frame sequences only. Part of the clones is absent; in the studies checked, under half of the shortfall reflects unresolved V genes, and no reason is known for the rest. Clone size and the V and J calls come from that table; the DNA yielded D and trimming. The sample table lists 120,000 to 150,000 clones, 65% to 80% of them with a count of one. The ten most abundant clones make up around 4% of the sample.

To note about this clone: Which antigen it targets is not known. No much larger clonotype is one base removed from it; base qualities were not supplied.

Study-wide conclusions, independent of this receptor: Clinical and demographic metadata were provided uncurated, with the amount varying by source and participant.

Inclusive of the bounding cysteine and phenylalanine, the CDR3 is 14 residues long. Kept here is only the CDR3 DNA, which spans 42 bases and is read in frame from base 1. V is cut back by 0 bases and J by 4 bases, with 3 bases in the junction unmatched. In the germline V gene (reference sequence), CDR1 corresponds to SGHNT and CDR2 to YYREEE. This TCR was sampled from a man aged 60-69 years with acute or convalescent COVID-19. The sample was peripheral blood. This chain is built from TRBV5-4 and TRBJ2-7; the central 8 bases match TRBD1. This receptor carries the CDR3 CASSLAGGRYEQYF. At the DNA level, the sequence is TGTGCCAGCAGCTTGGCAGGGGGCAGGTACGAGCAGTACTTC.